This TCR beta chain derives from a study of blood T cell repertoires in COVID-19. Turning to the study itself: Researchers got acute and convalescent COVID-19 samples from the United States, Italy and Spain. T cells, B-cell-depleted T cells, or PBMCs provided the cDNA or gDNA that served as material.

The sample holds a few counts of this clone. Study processing details: Reference gene primer amplification gave nucleated cell count estimates. Clones were sequenced by immunoSEQ multiplex PCR, and TCRdb holds only the in-frame ones, with some missing. D and trimming were read from the DNA, whereas the V and J calls and clone size are those reported in that table. The table lists under 130,000 clones, about three quarters of them singletons. The specimen was peripheral blood. The receptor was isolated from a woman aged 70-85 years with acute or convalescent COVID-19.

Written as DNA, the CDR3 is TGTGCCAGTAGTATTGGGTACAGGGGCCGTTTCGCCCCTGAAGCTTTCTTT. It yields the protein CASSIGYRGRFAPEAFF. The chain employs TRBV19 and TRBJ1-1; 7 bases line up with TRBD1. V trimming: 3 bases; J trimming: 6 bases; junction bases outside the gene matches: 16. Germline V gene data show CDR1 as LNHDA and CDR2 as SQIVND (reference sequence). The CDR3 covers 17 residues.